One sample yielded the 15 T cell receptor beta chains listed below, sequenced in a study of identical twins. A single record per CDR3 protein comes from TCRdb applying MiXCR to the 5' RACE reads. The repertoire holds around 100,000 distinct CDR3 sequences, with 5.9% as singletons. Input material: memory T cells sorted from blood. Every receptor here comes from a woman aged 50 to 60 in good health.

The chain recombines TRBV5-5 with TRBJ2-5; D is unclear. Trimming pared 0 bases from V and 7 bases from J, leaving 13 bases between. Germline V lookup: CDR1 SGHKS, CDR2 YYEKEE (reference sequence). The CDR3 is 14 residues long. The CDR3 reads CASSLALAVRTQYF. For the CDR3, the DNA is TGTGCCAGCAGCTTGGCCTTGGCAGTAAGGACCCAGTACTTC.

This clonotype has ten or more counts. This sequence joins TRBV30 and TRBJ2-1, with 7 bases identical to TRBD2. There are 13 residues in the CDR3. V shed 5 bases, J shed 15 bases, and the junction held 16 bases outside the gene matches. CDR1 and CDR2 from the germline V gene are GTSNPN and SVGIG (reference sequence). The CDR3 sequence: CAWGPSAGLSRFF. CDR3 DNA: TGTGCCTGGGGACCTTCAGCGGGACTATCGAGGTTCTTC.

The V call is TRBV20-1, the J call TRBJ2-5; tentatively, D is TRBD1 or TRBD2 (5 bases each). The CDR3 length is 15 residues. Trimming shortened V by 0 bases and J by 2 bases, and 13 bases separated the two germline ends. Germline CDR1 reads DFQATT; CDR2 reads SNEGSKA (reference sequence). Here the CDR3 DNA reads TGCAGTGCTAGAGATAGGGACCCCCTTCAAGAGACCCAGTACTTC. It is translated as CSARDRDPLQETQYF.

This clonotype was picked up many times. The chain couples TRBV4-1 to TRBJ1-5; D may be TRBD1 (5 bases). V lost 2 bases and J 2 bases, leaving 19 bases between the germline ends. This CDR3 is 18 amino acids long. Germline lookup yields CDR1 MGHRA and CDR2 YSYEKL. The CDR3: CASSQSFDEGRGNQPQHF. The CDR3 DNA reads TGCGCCAGCAGCCAATCATTCGACGAGGGACGAGGCAATCAGCCCCAGCATTTT.

This clonotype was found a few times. The J gene is TRBJ2-5, the V gene TRBV29-1; no clear D gene. V was pared by 3 bases and J by 3 bases, with 8 bases between. The CDR3 is made up of 12 amino acids. In germline, CDR1 is SQVTM, CDR2 ANQGSEA. CDR3 nucleotide sequence: TGCAGCGTTGACGGATTTGAAGAGACCCAGTACTTC. It is translated as CSVDGFEETQYF.

The chain employs TRBV5-1 and TRBJ2-7; D unclear. This CDR3 region has 13 residues. The germline V and J ends were trimmed by 7 bases and 2 bases, with 13 bases remaining between them. Per the germline V gene, CDR1 is SGHRS and CDR2 is YFSETQ. The CDR3 spells CASRRPSTYEQYF. In DNA form, the CDR3 reads TGCGCCAGCCGAAGGCCCTCCACCTACGAGCAGTACTTC.

The table lists this clonotype with many counts. The chain employs TRBV11-2 and TRBJ2-5, with 8 bases matching TRBD2. Per germline, CDR1 SGHAT and CDR2 FQNNGV. J gave up 13 bases and V 6 bases, and 19 bases lay outside the gene matches. This CDR3 is 15 amino acids long. The CDR3 DNA follows: TGTGCCAGCAGTCAACAAACAGCGGGAGTCCAGGCGAGGTACTTC. This sequence encodes CASSQQTAGVQARYF.

This clonotype has at least ten counts. The rearrangement links TRBV5-1 to TRBJ2-3; 8 bases are shared with TRBD2. The germline gives CDR1 SGHRS, CDR2 YFSETQ. The CDR3 is 14 amino acids. Unmatched junction bases numbered 7, after V lost 4 bases and J lost 6 bases. The CDR3 is CASSSGGLGDTQYF. CDR3 DNA: TGCGCCAGCAGCAGCGGGGGCCTCGGCGATACGCAGTATTTT.

The chain joins TRBV7-3 to TRBJ2-1; no clear D. The CDR3 consists of 12 residues. With 2 bases removed from V and 9 bases from J, the gap between germline ends came to 8 bases. CDR1 SGHTA and CDR2 FQGTGA come from the germline V gene. CDR3 residues: CASSLGEGEQFF. CDR3 in DNA: TGTGCCAGCAGCTTAGGTGAAGGTGAGCAGTTCTTC. Full variable domain (rest looked up from reference TRBV7-3 and TRBJ2-1): GAGVSQTPSNKVTEKGKYVELRCDPISGHTALYWYRQSLGQGPEFLIYFQGTGAADDSGLPNDRFFAVRPEGSVSTLKIQRTERGDSAVYLCASSLGEGEQFFGPGTRLTVL.

This clonotype was seen a few times. The J gene is TRBJ2-5, the V gene TRBV3-1; TRBD1 might be the D (5 bases). Looked up from germline, CDR1 is LGHDT and CDR2 is YNNKEL (reference sequence). V lost 6 bases to trimming and J lost 9 bases, with 14 bases between them. The CDR3 is 12 residues long. In DNA, the CDR3 is TGTGCCAGCAGGGACACTATAACCGCCCAGTACTTC. It yields the protein CASRDTITAQYF.

At least ten counts were recorded for this clonotype. The gene calls are TRBV30 and TRBJ2-7; 10 positions match TRBD1. V shed 2 bases, J shed 1 base, and the junction held 11 bases outside the gene matches. The CDR3 length is 17 residues. The germline V gene encodes CDR1 GTSNPN and CDR2 SVGIG (reference sequence). CDR3 in DNA: TGTGCCTGGAGTTTGGGACAGGGGTTAAGGGGTTCCTACGAGCAGTACTTC. This gives the protein CAWSLGQGLRGSYEQYF.

Ten or more counts support this clonotype. The V call is TRBV12-3 or TRBV12-4, the J call TRBJ1-5; D might be TRBD1 (5 bases). The CDR3 contains 14 residues. Between the trimmed V and J ends, which lost 11 bases and 6 bases, there was a span of 20 bases. The CDR3 here is CAGKTASGIQPQHF. CDR3 nucleotide sequence: TGTGCCGGAAAGACAGCCAGTGGGATTCAGCCCCAGCATTTT.

In this sample, this clonotype is medium-sized. The genes are TRBV12-3 or TRBV12-4 and TRBJ2-1; TRBD1 might be the D (8 bases). Trimming took 6 bases from V and 12 from J, leaving 15 bases between them. This CDR3 has 12 amino acids. The CDR3 spells CASRRTGGGQFF. DNA of the CDR3: TGTGCCAGCAGGCGTACAGGGGGGGGGCAGTTCTTC.

A few counts support this clonotype. The rearrangement links TRBV7-2 to TRBJ2-1, with 11 bases matching TRBD2. J gave up 6 bases and V 5 bases, and 6 bases lay outside the gene matches. The CDR3 sequence is 15 residues long. Germline V gene sequence: CDR1 SGHTA, CDR2 FQGNSA. The CDR3 nucleotides are TGTGCCAGCAGCACAGCTGGGACTAGCGGCAATGAGCAGTTCTTC. Its translation is CASSTAGTSGNEQFF. Looking up the rest from reference TRBV7-2 and TRBJ2-1 gives the full variable domain: GAGVSQSPSNKVTEKGKDVELRCDPISGHTALYWYRQSLGQGLEFLIYFQGNSAPDKSGLPSDRFSAERTGGSVSTLTIQRTQQEDSAVYLCASSTAGTSGNEQFFGPGTRLTVL.

This clonotype was recorded many times. This chain links TRBV5-1 with TRBJ2-1, with D possibly TRBD2 on 5 matching bases. CDR3 size: 13 residues. Looked up from germline, CDR1 is SGHRS and CDR2 is YFSETQ. V lost 2 bases, J lost 13 bases, and 16 bases lay in between. The CDR3 region is CASSFIDLEGQFF. The CDR3 nucleotides read TGCGCCAGCAGCTTCATCGATTTAGAGGGCCAGTTCTTC.